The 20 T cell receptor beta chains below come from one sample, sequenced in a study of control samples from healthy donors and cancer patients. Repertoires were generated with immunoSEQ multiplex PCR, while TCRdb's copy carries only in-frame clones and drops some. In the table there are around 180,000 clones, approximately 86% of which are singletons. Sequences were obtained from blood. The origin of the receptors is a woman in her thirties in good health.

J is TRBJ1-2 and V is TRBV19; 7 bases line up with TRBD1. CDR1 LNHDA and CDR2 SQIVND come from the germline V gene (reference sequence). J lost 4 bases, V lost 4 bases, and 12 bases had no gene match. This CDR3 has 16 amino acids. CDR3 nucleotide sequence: TGTGCCAGTAGTACCCGGGACAGCCTCTCTTTCTATGGCTACACCTTC. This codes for CASSTRDSLSFYGYTF. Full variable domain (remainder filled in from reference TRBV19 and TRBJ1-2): DGGITQSPKYLFRKEGQNVTLSCEQNLNHDAMYWYRQDPGQGLRLIYYSQIVNDFQKGDIAEGYSVSREKKESFPLTVTSAQKNPTAFYLCASSTRDSLSFYGYTFGSGTRLTVV.

The CDR3 nucleotides are TGCGCCAGCAGCCAAACAGGAGCCGGGAGGGCCACAGATACGCAGTATTTT. Its translation: CASSQTGAGRATDTQYF. This chain joins TRBV4-1 and TRBJ2-3; TRBD2 aligns across 8 bases. The V gene's germline CDR1 is MGHRA and CDR2 YSYEKL. CDR3 length: 17 amino acids. J was trimmed by 2 bases and V by 2 bases; bases with no gene match: 9.

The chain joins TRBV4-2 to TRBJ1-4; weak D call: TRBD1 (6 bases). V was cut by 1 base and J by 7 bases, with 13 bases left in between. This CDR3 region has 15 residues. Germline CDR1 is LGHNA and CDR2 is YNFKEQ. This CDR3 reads CASSQGQDSGEKLFF. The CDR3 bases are TGTGCCAGCAGCCAAGGACAGGATTCAGGTGAAAAACTGTTTTTT.

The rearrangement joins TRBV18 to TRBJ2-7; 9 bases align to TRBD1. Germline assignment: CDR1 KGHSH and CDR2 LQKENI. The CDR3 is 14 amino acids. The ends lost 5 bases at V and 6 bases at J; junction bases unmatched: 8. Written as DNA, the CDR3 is TGTGCCAGCTCATCCTCCGGGACAGGGATCGAGCAGTACGTC. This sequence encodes CASSSSGTGIEQYV.

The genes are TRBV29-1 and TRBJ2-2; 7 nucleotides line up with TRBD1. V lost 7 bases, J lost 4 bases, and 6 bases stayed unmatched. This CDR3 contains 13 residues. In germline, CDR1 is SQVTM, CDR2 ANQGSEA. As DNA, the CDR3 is TGCAGCGCCGAGGGGGCGGGCACCGGGGAGCTGTTTTTT. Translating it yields CSAEGAGTGELFF.

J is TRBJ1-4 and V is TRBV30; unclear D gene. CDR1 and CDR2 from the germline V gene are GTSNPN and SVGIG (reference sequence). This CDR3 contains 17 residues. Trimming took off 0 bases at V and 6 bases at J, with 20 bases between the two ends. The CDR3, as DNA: TGTGCCTGGAGTGTAAAGCGGGAGACTGGAGGCGATGAAAAACTGTTTTTT. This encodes CAWSVKRETGGDEKLFF.

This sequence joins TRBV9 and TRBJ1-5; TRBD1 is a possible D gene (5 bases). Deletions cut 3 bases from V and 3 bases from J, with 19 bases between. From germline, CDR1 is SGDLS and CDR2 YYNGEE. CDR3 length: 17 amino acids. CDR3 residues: CASSGDAGRDSNQPQHF. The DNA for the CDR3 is TGTGCCAGCAGCGGGGATGCAGGGCGGGACTCCAATCAGCCCCAGCATTTT.

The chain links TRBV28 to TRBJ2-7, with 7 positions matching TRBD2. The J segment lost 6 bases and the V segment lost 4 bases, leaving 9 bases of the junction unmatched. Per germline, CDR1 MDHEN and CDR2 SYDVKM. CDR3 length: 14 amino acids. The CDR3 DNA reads TGTGCCAGCAGTTCTCACAGACTAGCAGGCGAGCAGTACTTC. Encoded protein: CASSSHRLAGEQYF.

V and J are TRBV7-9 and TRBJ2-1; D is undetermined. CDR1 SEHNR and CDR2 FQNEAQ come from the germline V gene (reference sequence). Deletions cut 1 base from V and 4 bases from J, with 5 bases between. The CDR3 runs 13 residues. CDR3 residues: CASSLDQYNEQFF. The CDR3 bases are TGTGCCAGCAGCTTAGACCAGTACAATGAGCAGTTCTTC. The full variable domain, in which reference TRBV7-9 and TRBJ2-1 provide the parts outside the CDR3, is DTGVSQNPRHKITKRGQNVTFRCDPISEHNRLYWYRQTLGQGPEFLTYFQNEAQLEKSRLLSDRFSAERPKGSFSTLEIQRTEQGDSAMYLCASSLDQYNEQFFGPGTRLTVL.

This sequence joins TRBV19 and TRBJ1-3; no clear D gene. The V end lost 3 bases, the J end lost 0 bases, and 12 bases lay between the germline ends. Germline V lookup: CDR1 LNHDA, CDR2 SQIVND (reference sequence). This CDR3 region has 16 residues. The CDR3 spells CASSIGRLYSGNTIYF. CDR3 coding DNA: TGTGCCAGTAGTATTGGACGGCTGTACTCTGGAAACACCATATATTTT. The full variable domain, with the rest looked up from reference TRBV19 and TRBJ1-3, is DGGITQSPKYLFRKEGQNVTLSCEQNLNHDAMYWYRQDPGQGLRLIYYSQIVNDFQKGDIAEGYSVSREKKESFPLTVTSAQKNPTAFYLCASSIGRLYSGNTIYFGEGSWLTVV.

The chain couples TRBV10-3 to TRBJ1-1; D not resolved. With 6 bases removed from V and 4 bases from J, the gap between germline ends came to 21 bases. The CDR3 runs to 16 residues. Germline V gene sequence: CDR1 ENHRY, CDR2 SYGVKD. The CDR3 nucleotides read TGTGCCATCAGCCCCACGACGGCCGGGGAGGTCACTGAAGCTTTCTTT. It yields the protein CAISPTTAGEVTEAFF.

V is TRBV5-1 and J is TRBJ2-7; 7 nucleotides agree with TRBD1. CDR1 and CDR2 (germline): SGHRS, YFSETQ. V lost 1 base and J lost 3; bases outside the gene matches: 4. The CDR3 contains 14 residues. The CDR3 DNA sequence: TGCGCCAGCAGCTTGTGGGGGACAGTCTACGAGCAGTACTTC. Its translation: CASSLWGTVYEQYF.

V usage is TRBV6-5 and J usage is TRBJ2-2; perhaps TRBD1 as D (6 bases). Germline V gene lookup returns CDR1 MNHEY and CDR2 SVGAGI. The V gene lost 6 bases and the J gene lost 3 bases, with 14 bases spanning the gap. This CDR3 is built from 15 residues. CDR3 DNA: TGTGCCAGCAGACAGGGTTTGACGGACACCGGGGAGCTGTTTTTT. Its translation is CASRQGLTDTGELFF.

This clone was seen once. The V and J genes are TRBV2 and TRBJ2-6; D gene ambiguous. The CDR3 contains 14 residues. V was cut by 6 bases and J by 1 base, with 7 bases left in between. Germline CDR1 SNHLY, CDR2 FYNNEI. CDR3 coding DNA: TGTGCCAGCAGAAGTATTTCTGGGGCCAACGTCCTGACTTTC. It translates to CASRSISGANVLTF.

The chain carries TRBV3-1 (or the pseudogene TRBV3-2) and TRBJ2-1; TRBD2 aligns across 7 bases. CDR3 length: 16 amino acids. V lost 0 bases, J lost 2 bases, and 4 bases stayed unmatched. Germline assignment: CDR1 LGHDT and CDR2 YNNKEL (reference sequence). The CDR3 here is CASSQDASGPYNEQFF. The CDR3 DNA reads TGTGCCAGCAGCCAAGATGCTAGCGGACCCTACAATGAGCAGTTCTTC.

CDR3 protein: CASSPGKRARGAFF. In DNA, the CDR3 is TGTGCCAGCTCACCGGGGAAAAGGGCCCGAGGTGCTTTCTTT. The chain has TRBV18 and TRBJ1-1; D not certain. The CDR3 has 14 residues. V was trimmed by 3 bases and J by 11 bases, leaving 19 bases between them. CDR1 and CDR2 (germline): KGHSH, LQKENI.

CDR3 residues: CASSERIGTVTDTQYF. In DNA form, the CDR3 reads TGTGCCAGCAGTGAAAGAATTGGGACTGTCACAGATACGCAGTATTTT. The J gene is TRBJ2-3, the V gene TRBV6-1; TRBD2 is a possible D gene (6 bases). The CDR3 loop spans 16 amino acids. Trimming cost V 2 bases and J 2 bases, with 14 bases left between them. Germline CDR1 reads MNHNS; CDR2 reads SASEGT.

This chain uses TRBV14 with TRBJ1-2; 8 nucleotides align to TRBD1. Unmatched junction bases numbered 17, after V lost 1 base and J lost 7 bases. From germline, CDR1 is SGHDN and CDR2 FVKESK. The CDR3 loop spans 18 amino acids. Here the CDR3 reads CASSQGRAGGITHSGYTF. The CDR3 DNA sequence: TGTGCCAGCAGCCAAGGGCGAGCAGGGGGCATCACACACTCTGGCTACACCTTC. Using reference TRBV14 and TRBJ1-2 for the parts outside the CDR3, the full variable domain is EAGVTQFPSHSVIEKGQTVTLRCDPISGHDNLYWYRRVMGKEIKFLLHFVKESKQDESGMPNNRFLAERTGGTYSTLKVQPAELEDSGVYFCASSQGRAGGITHSGYTFGSGTRLTVV.

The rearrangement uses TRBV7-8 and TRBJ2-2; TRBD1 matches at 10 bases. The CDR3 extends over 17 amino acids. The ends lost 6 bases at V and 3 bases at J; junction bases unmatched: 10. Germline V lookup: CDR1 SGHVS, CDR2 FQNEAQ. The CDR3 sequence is CASRQRGGTGDTGELFF. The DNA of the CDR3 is TGTGCCAGCAGGCAGAGGGGAGGGACAGGGGACACCGGGGAGCTGTTTTTT.

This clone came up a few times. CDR3 in DNA: TGTGCCAGCAGTGATACATACACCGGGGAGCTGTTTTTT. Its translation: CASSDTYTGELFF. V is TRBV6-6 and J is TRBJ2-2; D is undetermined. The V gene's germline CDR1 is MNHNY and CDR2 SVGAGI (reference sequence). The CDR3 contains 13 residues. V lost 5 bases, J lost 3 bases, and 7 bases lay in between.